A single sample gave rise to the 15 T cell receptor beta chains below, sequenced in a study of OX40 agonist ivuxolimab in advanced cancers. The library came from the immunoSEQ multiplex PCR assay. In TCRdb, the immuneACCESS table is reduced to in-frame sequences with V and J assigned. These tables do not hold every clone; where another copy was compared, an unresolved V gene accounts for under half, and the others remain unexplained. The sample table holds tens of thousands of clones, of which roughly 80% were seen once. The biggest ten clones account for about 5.5% of the sample. Sequencing was performed on CD4+ or CD8+ T cells sorted from blood, taken in a trial of the OX40 agonist ivuxolimab. The receptor source for this set is an adult with an advanced solid tumor such as melanoma, head and neck, liver or kidney cancer.

The rearrangement joins TRBV7-3 to TRBJ2-3; 10 bases line up with TRBD1. The CDR3 length is 14 residues. The ends lost 5 bases at V and 6 bases at J; junction bases unmatched: 5. Germline values: CDR1 SGHTA, CDR2 FQGTGA. The CDR3 region is CASSTGQGSDTQYF. In DNA, the CDR3 is TGTGCCAGCAGCACGGGACAGGGGTCCGATACGCAGTATTTT.

The chain is built from TRBV28 and TRBJ1-5; maybe TRBD1 (6 bases). Germline CDR1 MDHEN, CDR2 SYDVKM. The CDR3 has 14 residues. V was clipped by 7 bases and J by 7 bases, with 17 bases between them. Here the CDR3 DNA reads TGTGCCAGCAAACTCTCACAGGGATGGCAGCCCCAGCATTTT. It encodes CASKLSQGWQPQHF.

The chain has TRBV7-2 and TRBJ1-5; 11 nucleotides agree with TRBD1. The CDR3 is made up of 15 amino acids. V was clipped by 4 bases and J by 7 bases; unmatched bases: 6. Per the germline V gene, CDR1 is SGHTA and CDR2 is FQGNSA. CDR3 nucleotide sequence: TGTGCCAGCAGCTCCGGACAGGGGGCTCGCCAGCCCCAGCATTTT. Amino acid sequence: CASSSGQGARQPQHF. Looking up the rest from reference TRBV7-2 and TRBJ1-5 gives the full variable domain: GAGVSQSPSNKVTEKGKDVELRCDPISGHTALYWYRQSLGQGLEFLIYFQGNSAPDKSGLPSDRFSAERTGGSVSTLTIQRTQQEDSAVYLCASSSGQGARQPQHFGDGTRLSIL.

The chain couples TRBV5-8 to TRBJ2-3; 15 bases match TRBD2. The CDR3 consists of 16 residues. V was clipped by 4 bases and J by 3 bases; unmatched bases: 3. Germline loops: CDR1 SGHTS, CDR2 YDEGEE. The CDR3 DNA reads as TGTGCCAGCAGCGCCGGACTAGCGGGAGGGACAGATACGCAGTATTTT. Amino acid sequence: CASSAGLAGGTDTQYF.

The J gene is TRBJ2-7, the V gene TRBV14, with D unresolved. V lost 0 bases and J lost 3, with 12 bases in between. From germline, CDR1 is SGHDN and CDR2 FVKESK. CDR3 length: 15 residues. CDR3 nucleotide sequence: TGTGCCAGCAGCCAAGACCTTGGCAGAGTCTACGAGCAGTACTTC. Translation gives CASSQDLGRVYEQYF.

This clone came up once. The chain has TRBV7-8 and TRBJ2-5; 7 bases are shared with TRBD1. Germline trimming cut 4 bases from V and 9 bases from J; bases unmatched to any gene: 2. Germline CDR1 is SGHVS and CDR2 is FQNEAQ. The CDR3 totals 11 residues. CDR3 nucleotide sequence: TGTGCCAGCAGCTGGGACAGTTCCCAGTACTTC. As protein: CASSWDSSQYF.

V and J are TRBV7-3 and TRBJ2-5; D is possibly TRBD1 (6 bases). In germline, CDR1 is SGHTA, CDR2 FQGTGA. This CDR3 is 13 amino acids long. Deletions cut 3 bases from V and 5 bases from J, with 10 bases between. The CDR3 loop reads CASSLTGSETQYF. Written as DNA, the CDR3 is TGTGCCAGCAGCTTGACAGGTTCGGAGACCCAGTACTTC.

The chain links TRBV27 to TRBJ2-3, with 7 bases identical to TRBD2. CDR1 is MNHEY, CDR2 SMNVEV, per germline (reference sequence). The V gene end was trimmed by 10 bases and the J gene end by 3 bases; junction bases not matched to a gene: 16. The CDR3 runs 16 residues. Here the CDR3 reads CATSYYSAGSTDTQYF. The CDR3 nucleotides are TGTGCCACATCGTACTACTCAGCGGGATCTACAGATACGCAGTATTTT.

The chain recombines TRBV30 with TRBJ2-3; D is possibly TRBD2 (5 bases). V shed 2 bases and J shed 1 base, with 10 bases lying between them. CDR1 is GTSNPN and CDR2 is SVGIG in the germline V gene (reference sequence). The CDR3 extends over 14 amino acids. The CDR3 DNA sequence: TGTGCCTGGAGTATCACAGCGGGCACAGATACGCAGTATTTT. It is translated as CAWSITAGTDTQYF.

This chain joins TRBV29-1 and TRBJ2-7, with 8 nucleotides matching TRBD1. The CDR3 covers 13 residues. The germline V gene encodes CDR1 SQVTM and CDR2 ANQGSEA. Trimming cost V 6 bases and J 9 bases; bases outside gene matches: 13. The CDR3 region has the DNA TGCAGCGTCTCTGACAGGGGTTTTGGTGTGCAGTACTTC. Amino acids: CSVSDRGFGVQYF.

The chain recombines TRBV7-3 with TRBJ2-4; D gene uncertain. The CDR3 spans 15 residues. In germline, CDR1 is SGHTA, CDR2 FQGTGA. Between the trimmed V and J ends, which lost 1 base and 0 bases, there was a span of 7 bases. The DNA for the CDR3 is TGTGCCAGCAGCTTAATACAGCTAGCCAAAAACATTCAGTACTTC. Its protein product is CASSLIQLAKNIQYF.

V usage is TRBV29-1 and J usage is TRBJ1-3; D gene ambiguous. Germline CDR1 SQVTM, CDR2 ANQGSEA. The CDR3 spans 15 residues. V was clipped by 4 bases and J by 2 bases, with 15 bases between them. This CDR3 is CSVVSIEGAGNTIYF. For the CDR3, the DNA is TGCAGCGTTGTATCCATCGAGGGCGCTGGAAACACCATATATTTT.

The chain combines TRBV11-2 with TRBJ1-2; D is uncertain. Looked up from germline, CDR1 is SGHAT and CDR2 is FQNNGV. CDR3 length equals 15 residues. Deletions cut 1 base from V and 4 bases from J, with 13 bases between. Here the CDR3 DNA reads TGTGCCAGCAGCTTAGGGGCCAGAAACCCCTATGGCTACACCTTC. Its protein is CASSLGARNPYGYTF.

The V gene is TRBV4-1, the J gene TRBJ2-5; 10 positions match TRBD1. The CDR3 contains 16 residues. Germline CDR1 reads MGHRA; CDR2 reads YSYEKL. Trimming took 0 bases from V and 6 from J; bases not matched to a gene: 7. The CDR3 nucleotides read TGCGCCAGCAGCCAAGAACCTCCGGGACAGGGGAAGACCCAGTACTTC. Protein sequence: CASSQEPPGQGKTQYF.

The genes are TRBV7-2 and TRBJ2-1; TRBD2 agrees at 10 bases. The junction had 6 bases not matched to a gene; V was cut back by 1 base and J by 9 bases. This CDR3 has 15 amino acids. Germline CDR1 SGHTA, CDR2 FQGNSA. In nucleotides, the CDR3 is TGTGCCAGCAGCTTAGTGGCTAGCGGGAGAGGTGAGCAGTTCTTC. Its translation is CASSLVASGRGEQFF.